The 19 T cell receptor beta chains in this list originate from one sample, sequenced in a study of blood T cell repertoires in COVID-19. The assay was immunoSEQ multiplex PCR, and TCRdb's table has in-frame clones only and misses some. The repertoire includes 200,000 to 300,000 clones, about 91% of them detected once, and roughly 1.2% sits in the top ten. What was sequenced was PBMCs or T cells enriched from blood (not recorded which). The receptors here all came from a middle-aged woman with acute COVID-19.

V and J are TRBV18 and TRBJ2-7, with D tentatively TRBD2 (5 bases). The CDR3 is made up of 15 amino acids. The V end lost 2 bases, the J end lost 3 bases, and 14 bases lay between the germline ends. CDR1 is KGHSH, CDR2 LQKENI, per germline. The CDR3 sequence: CASSPVRTGSYEQYF. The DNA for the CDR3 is TGTGCCAGCTCACCAGTAAGGACGGGAAGCTACGAGCAGTACTTC.

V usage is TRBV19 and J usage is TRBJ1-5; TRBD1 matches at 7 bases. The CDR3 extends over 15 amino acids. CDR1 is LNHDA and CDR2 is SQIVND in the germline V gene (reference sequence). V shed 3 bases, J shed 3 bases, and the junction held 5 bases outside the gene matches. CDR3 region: CASSIRDRDNQPQHF. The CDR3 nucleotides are TGTGCCAGTAGTATCCGCGACAGGGACAATCAGCCCCAGCATTTT.

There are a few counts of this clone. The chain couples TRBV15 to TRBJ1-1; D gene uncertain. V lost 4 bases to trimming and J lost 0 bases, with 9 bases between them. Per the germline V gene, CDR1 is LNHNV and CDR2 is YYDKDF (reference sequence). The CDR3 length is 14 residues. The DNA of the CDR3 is TGTGCCACCAGCACGCGGCGGATGAACACTGAAGCTTTCTTT. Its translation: CATSTRRMNTEAFF.

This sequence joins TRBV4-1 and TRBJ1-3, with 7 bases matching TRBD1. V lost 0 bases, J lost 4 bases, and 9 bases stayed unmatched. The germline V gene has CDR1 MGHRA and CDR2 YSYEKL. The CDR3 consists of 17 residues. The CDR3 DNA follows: TGCGCCAGCAGCCAAGACGGGACAGCTTCGGCGGGAAACACCATATATTTT. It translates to CASSQDGTASAGNTIYF.

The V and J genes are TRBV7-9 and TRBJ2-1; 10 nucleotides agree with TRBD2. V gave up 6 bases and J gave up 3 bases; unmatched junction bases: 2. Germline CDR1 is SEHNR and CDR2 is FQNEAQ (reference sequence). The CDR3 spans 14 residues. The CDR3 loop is CASRLAGNYNEQFF. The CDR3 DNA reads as TGTGCCAGCAGACTAGCGGGAAACTACAATGAGCAGTTCTTC.

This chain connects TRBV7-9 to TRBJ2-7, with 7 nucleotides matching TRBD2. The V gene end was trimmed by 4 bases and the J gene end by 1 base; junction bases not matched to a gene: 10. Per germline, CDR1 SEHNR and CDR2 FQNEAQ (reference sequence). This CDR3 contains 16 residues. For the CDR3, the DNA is TGTGCCAGCAGCTCCCCGGGAGCGGGGTCATCCTACGAGCAGTACTTC. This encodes CASSSPGAGSSYEQYF. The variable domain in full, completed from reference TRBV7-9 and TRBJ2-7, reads DTGVSQNPRHKITKRGQNVTFRCDPISEHNRLYWYRQTLGQGPEFLTYFQNEAQLEKSRLLSDRFSAERPKGSFSTLEIQRTEQGDSAMYLCASSSPGAGSSYEQYFGPGTRLTVT.

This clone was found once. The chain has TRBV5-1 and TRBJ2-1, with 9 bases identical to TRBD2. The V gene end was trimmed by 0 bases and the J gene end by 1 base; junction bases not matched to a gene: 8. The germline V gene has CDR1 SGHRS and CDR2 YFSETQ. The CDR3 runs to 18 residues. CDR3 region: CASSLGGLGLASYNEQFF. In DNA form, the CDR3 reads TGCGCCAGCAGCTTGGGGGGCCTAGGACTAGCGTCCTACAATGAGCAGTTCTTC. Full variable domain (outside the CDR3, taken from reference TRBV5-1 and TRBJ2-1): KAGVTQTPRYLIKTRGQQVTLSCSPISGHRSVSWYQQTPGQGLQFLFEYFSETQRNKGNFPGRFSGRQFSNSRSEMNVSTLELGDSALYLCASSLGGLGLASYNEQFFGPGTRLTVL.

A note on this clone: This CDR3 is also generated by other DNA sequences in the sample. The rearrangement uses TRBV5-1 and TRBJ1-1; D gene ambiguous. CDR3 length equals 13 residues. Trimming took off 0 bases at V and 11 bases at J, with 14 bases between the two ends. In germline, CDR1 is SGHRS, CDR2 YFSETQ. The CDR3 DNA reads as TGCGCCAGCAGCTTGGGTCAAGGAGGTGAGGCTTTCTTT. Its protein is CASSLGQGGEAFF.

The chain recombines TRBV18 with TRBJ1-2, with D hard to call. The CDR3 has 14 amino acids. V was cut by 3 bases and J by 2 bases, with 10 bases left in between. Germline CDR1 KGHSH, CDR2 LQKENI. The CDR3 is CASSPGALNYGYTF. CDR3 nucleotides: TGTGCCAGCTCACCCGGAGCGCTAAACTATGGCTACACCTTC. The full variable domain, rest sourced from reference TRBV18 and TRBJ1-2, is NAGVMQNPRHLVRRRGQEARLRCSPMKGHSHVYWYRQLPEEGLKFMVYLQKENIIDESGMPKERFSAEFPKEGPSILRIQQVVRGDSAAYFCASSPGALNYGYTFGSGTRLTVV.

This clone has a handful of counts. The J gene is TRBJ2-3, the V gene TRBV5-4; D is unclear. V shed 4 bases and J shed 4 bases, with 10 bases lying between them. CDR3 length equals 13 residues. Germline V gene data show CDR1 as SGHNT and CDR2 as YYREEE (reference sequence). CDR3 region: CASSRNEADTQYF. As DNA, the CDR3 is TGTGCCAGCAGCCGCAACGAGGCAGATACGCAGTATTTT.

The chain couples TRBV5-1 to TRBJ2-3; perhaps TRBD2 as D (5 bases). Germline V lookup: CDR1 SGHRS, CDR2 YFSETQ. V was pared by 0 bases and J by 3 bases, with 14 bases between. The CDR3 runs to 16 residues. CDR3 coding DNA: TGCGCCAGCAGCTTGGCCAACACGGGCGGGACAGATACGCAGTATTTT. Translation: CASSLANTGGTDTQYF.

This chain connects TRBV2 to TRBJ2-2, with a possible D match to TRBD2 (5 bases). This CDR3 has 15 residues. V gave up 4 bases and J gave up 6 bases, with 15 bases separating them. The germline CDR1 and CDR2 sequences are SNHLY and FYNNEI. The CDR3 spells CASSALARIAGELFF. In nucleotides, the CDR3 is TGTGCCAGCAGTGCGCTAGCTCGCATCGCCGGGGAGCTGTTTTTT.

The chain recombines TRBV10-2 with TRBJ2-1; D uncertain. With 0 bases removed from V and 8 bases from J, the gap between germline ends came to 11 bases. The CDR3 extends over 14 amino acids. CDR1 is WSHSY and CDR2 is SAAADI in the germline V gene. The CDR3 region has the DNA TGCGCCAGCAGTGAGTCGGAGACCCACGATGAGCAGTTCTTC. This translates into CASSESETHDEQFF.

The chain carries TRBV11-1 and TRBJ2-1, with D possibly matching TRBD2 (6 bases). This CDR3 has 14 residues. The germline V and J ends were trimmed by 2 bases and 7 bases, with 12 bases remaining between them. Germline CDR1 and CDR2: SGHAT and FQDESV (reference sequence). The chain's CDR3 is CASSLFRGGNEQFF. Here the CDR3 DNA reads TGTGCCAGCAGCTTATTTCGTGGGGGGAATGAGCAGTTCTTC.

CDR3 residues: CASSIGLTGLGGEQFF. DNA of the CDR3: TGTGCCAGTAGTATAGGTTTGACAGGGCTTGGCGGCGAGCAGTTCTTC. The rearrangement uses TRBV19 and TRBJ2-1; 7 bases are shared with TRBD1. The germline CDR1 and CDR2 sequences are LNHDA and SQIVND (reference sequence). V was clipped by 1 base and J by 10 bases; unmatched bases: 13. The CDR3 totals 16 residues. Looking up the rest from reference TRBV19 and TRBJ2-1 gives the full variable domain: DGGITQSPKYLFRKEGQNVTLSCEQNLNHDAMYWYRQDPGQGLRLIYYSQIVNDFQKGDIAEGYSVSREKKESFPLTVTSAQKNPTAFYLCASSIGLTGLGGEQFFGPGTRLTVL.

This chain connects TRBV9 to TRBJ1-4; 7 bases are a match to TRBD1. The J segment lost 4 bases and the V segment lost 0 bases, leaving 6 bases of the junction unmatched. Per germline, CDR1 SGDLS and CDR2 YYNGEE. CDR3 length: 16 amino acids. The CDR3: CASSVGPTGSNEKLFF. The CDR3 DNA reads TGTGCCAGCAGCGTAGGACCGACAGGGAGTAATGAAAAACTGTTTTTT.

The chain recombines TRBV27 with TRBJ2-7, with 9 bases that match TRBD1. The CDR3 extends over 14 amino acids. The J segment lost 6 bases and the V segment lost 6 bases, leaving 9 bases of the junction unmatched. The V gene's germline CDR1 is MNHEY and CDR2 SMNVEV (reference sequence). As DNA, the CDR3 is TGTGCCAGCAGGCGACAGGGGGAGGTTGGCGAGCAGTACTTC. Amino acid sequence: CASRRQGEVGEQYF.

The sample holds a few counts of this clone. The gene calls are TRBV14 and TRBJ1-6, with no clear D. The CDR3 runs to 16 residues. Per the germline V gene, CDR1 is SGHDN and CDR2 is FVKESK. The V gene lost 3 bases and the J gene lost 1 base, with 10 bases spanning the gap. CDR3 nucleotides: TGTGCCAGCAGCCACCAATACGGTTCCTATAATTCACCCCTCCACTTT. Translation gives CASSHQYGSYNSPLHF.

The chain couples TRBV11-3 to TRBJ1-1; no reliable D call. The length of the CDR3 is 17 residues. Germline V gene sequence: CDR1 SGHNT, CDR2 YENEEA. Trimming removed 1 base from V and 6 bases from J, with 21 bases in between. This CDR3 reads CASSLGARKNQGAEAFF. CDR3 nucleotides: TGTGCCAGCAGCTTAGGGGCGCGAAAGAACCAAGGCGCTGAAGCTTTCTTT.